This T cell receptor beta chain came from a study of cytomegalovirus exposure and HLA in healthy donors. Background on the study: In a previous analysis, nearly 120 million unique TCR beta sequences were found from 150 million to 200 million T cells.

The primer mix had 60 Vbeta and 13 Jbeta primers. Clones were sequenced by immunoSEQ multiplex PCR, and TCRdb holds only the in-frame ones, with some missing. In the table there are 150,000 to 200,000 clones, approximately 82% of which are singletons. Trimming pared 4 bases from V and 4 bases from J, leaving 14 bases between. This CDR3 comprises 14 residues. Germline V gene lookup returns CDR1 SGDLS and CDR2 YYNGEE. The sequenced sample was PBMCs. This TCR derives from a male donor in good health and CMV-seronegative. This chain connects TRBV9 to TRBJ1-1; possibly TRBD1 for D (6 bases). The CDR3 sequence is CASSSQTGITEAFF. The CDR3 region has the DNA TGTGCCAGCAGCTCACAAACAGGGATCACTGAAGCTTTCTTT.